The next 26 T cell receptor beta chains were all read from a single sample in a study of shared clonotypes between healthy human individuals. The data were produced by immunoSEQ multiplex PCR, yet TCRdb's version contains in-frame clones alone and is incomplete. The sample gives about 460,000 clones, approximately 71% of which show up once; about 12% is in the top ten. Sequenced material: PBMCs. The receptors here all came from a woman aged 40 to 50 in good health. Some clones in this sample may be carry-over from other donors' samples.

The CDR3 loop is CASSTQGRGDYEQYF. CDR3 bases: TGTGCCAGCAGCACTCAGGGTAGAGGGGACTACGAGCAGTACTTC. V gene TRBV4-2 combines with J gene TRBJ2-7; D may match TRBD1 or TRBD2 (5 bases each). Germline values: CDR1 LGHNA, CDR2 YNFKEQ. The germline V and J ends were trimmed by 5 bases and 3 bases, with 17 bases remaining between them. The CDR3 runs 15 residues.

CDR3 bases: TGTGCCACCAGCAGGACGTCCAACTATGGCTACACCTTC. Translated, it gives CATSRTSNYGYTF. This rearrangement joins TRBV15 to TRBJ1-2; no firm D call. Germline assignment: CDR1 LNHNV and CDR2 YYDKDF (reference sequence). The V end was cut by 3 bases, the J end by 2 bases, with 7 bases between. The CDR3 has 13 amino acids.

There are a few counts of this clone. V usage is TRBV5-4 and J usage is TRBJ1-3; TRBD1 agrees at 7 bases. With V trimmed by 5 bases and J by 4 bases, 6 bases remained unmatched. Germline lookup yields CDR1 SGHNT and CDR2 YYREEE (reference sequence). There are 14 residues in the CDR3. CDR3 DNA: TGTGCCAGCAGTGCCGACAGGGCCGGAAACACCATATATTTT. Its protein is CASSADRAGNTIYF.

The V gene is TRBV5-4, the J gene TRBJ2-7, with TRBD2 identical over 7 bases. From germline, CDR1 is SGHNT and CDR2 YYREEE (reference sequence). This CDR3 has 16 amino acids. The V segment lost 4 bases and the J segment 0 bases; nucleotides outside the gene matches: 10. The DNA for the CDR3 is TGTGCCAGCAGCCCGGGGAGCTGGACTAGCTCCTACGAGCAGTACTTC. Translation gives CASSPGSWTSSYEQYF.

In its sample, this clone was seen a few times. The chain combines TRBV6-1 with TRBJ2-6; D remains ambiguous. Per germline, CDR1 MNHNS and CDR2 SASEGT. V was shortened by 2 bases and J by 0 bases, with 5 bases between the two germline ends. The CDR3 is 15 amino acids. In nucleotides, the CDR3 is TGTGCCAGCAGTGAATGGGTCTCTGGGGCCAACGTCCTGACTTTC. It encodes CASSEWVSGANVLTF.

The rearrangement links TRBV5-6 to TRBJ2-3; D remains ambiguous. Trimming left V 0 bases short and J 5 bases short, with 1 base between. The CDR3 sequence is 11 residues long. Germline values: CDR1 SGHDT, CDR2 YYEEEE. The DNA for the CDR3 is TGTGCCAGCAGCTTGGTAGATACGCAGTATTTT. Translated, it gives CASSLVDTQYF.

This clone was recorded many times. Other DNA sequences of this sample code for an identical CDR3. The gene calls are TRBV25-1 and TRBJ2-1; 8 nucleotides align to TRBD1. CDR1 and CDR2 from the germline V gene are MGHDK and SYGVNS. CDR3 size: 16 residues. V shed 5 bases, J shed 5 bases, and the junction held 11 bases outside the gene matches. The DNA of the CDR3 is TGTGCCAGCAGTCCGCTACAGGGGGTTGGCGACAATGAGCAGTTCTTC. Translation: CASSPLQGVGDNEQFF.

This clone occurred many times. V is TRBV2 and J is TRBJ2-3; TRBD2 might be the D (5 bases). The germline V gene encodes CDR1 SNHLY and CDR2 FYNNEI. CDR3 length: 12 amino acids. V lost 7 bases, J lost 1 base, and 6 bases lay in between. The CDR3 reads CASNSGTDTQYF. The CDR3 DNA sequence: TGTGCCAGCAATAGCGGCACAGATACGCAGTATTTT.

To note about this clone: A much larger clone sits a single nucleotide away, making a read error possible. The chain combines TRBV5-6 with TRBJ1-4; D call uncertain. This CDR3 contains 14 residues. Germline V gene sequence: CDR1 SGHDT, CDR2 YYEEEE. V lost 2 bases, J lost 3 bases, and 8 bases lay in between. The CDR3 loop reads CASSFSPANEKLFF. CDR3 nucleotide sequence: TGTGCCAGCAGCTTTAGCCCAGCTAATGAAAAACTGTTTTTT.

The chain joins TRBV2 to TRBJ2-7; 7 nucleotides agree with TRBD1. Germline CDR1 reads SNHLY; CDR2 reads FYNNEI. This CDR3 is 14 amino acids long. Trimming took 4 bases from V and 4 from J; bases not matched to a gene: 7. Here the CDR3 reads CASSGGTAKYEQYF. The CDR3 DNA follows: TGTGCCAGCAGTGGAGGGACAGCGAAATACGAGCAGTACTTC.

This clone appeared a single time. The rearrangement joins TRBV4-3 to TRBJ2-1, with 7 bases fitting TRBD2. V lost 0 bases and J lost 1; bases outside the gene matches: 6. The CDR3 sequence is 17 residues long. CDR1 and CDR2 (germline): LGHNA, YSLEER. CDR3 nucleotide sequence: TGCGCCAGCAGCCAAGAACTAGCGTCACATTCCTACAATGAGCAGTTCTTC. Encoded protein: CASSQELASHSYNEQFF.

The CDR3 protein is CASTIGTGRRNQPQHF. The CDR3 coding sequence is TGTGCCAGCACTATAGGGACAGGGAGACGCAATCAGCCCCAGCATTTT. This chain uses TRBV28 with TRBJ1-5, with 9 bases that match TRBD1. The V and J ends lost 7 bases and 2 bases, in that order; junction bases with no gene match: 9. The CDR3 length is 16 residues. Germline values: CDR1 MDHEN, CDR2 SYDVKM.

This clone is categorized as medium-sized. The chain recombines TRBV6-4 with TRBJ2-2; D ambiguous. Germline-derived CDR1 and CDR2 are MRHNA and SNTAGT. The V end was cut by 6 bases, the J end by 3 bases, with 11 bases between. There are 14 residues in the CDR3. The CDR3 DNA reads as TGTGCCAGCAGCACATCGACTGACACCGGGGAGCTGTTTTTT. It translates to CASSTSTDTGELFF.

This rearrangement joins TRBV7-2 to TRBJ2-7; 7 bases align to TRBD1. Looked up from germline, CDR1 is SGHTA and CDR2 is FQGNSA. V dropped 5 bases and J dropped 2; count of bases not matched to a gene: 6. The CDR3 is made up of 14 amino acids. CDR3 nucleotides: TGTGCCAGCAGCCCGGGACAGACCCCCTACGAGCAGTACTTC. It encodes CASSPGQTPYEQYF.

This chain uses TRBV5-1 with TRBJ1-4; 8 nucleotides agree with TRBD1. Per the germline V gene, CDR1 is SGHRS and CDR2 is YFSETQ. After removal of 5 bases from V and 8 bases from J, the junction contained 8 bases not matched to a gene. This CDR3 region has 14 residues. In DNA form, the CDR3 reads TGCGCCAGCAGAAATGGACAGGGAGGAGAAAAACTGTTTTTT. It yields the protein CASRNGQGGEKLFF.

This clone was recorded once. The rearrangement links TRBV4-2 to TRBJ1-5; a possible D gene is TRBD1 (5 bases). Looked up from germline, CDR1 is LGHNA and CDR2 is YNFKEQ. V lost 0 bases to trimming and J lost 3 bases, with 12 bases between them. The CDR3 is 16 residues long. The CDR3 reads CASSQDVGTHNQPQHF. Here the CDR3 DNA reads TGTGCCAGCAGCCAAGATGTAGGGACCCACAATCAGCCCCAGCATTTT.

The chain uses TRBV7-9 and TRBJ1-1; a possible D gene is TRBD1 (5 bases). Germline lookup yields CDR1 SEHNR and CDR2 FQNEAQ (reference sequence). The V end was cut by 1 base, the J end by 4 bases, with 13 bases between. CDR3 length equals 15 residues. The CDR3 sequence: CASSLGQGVGTEAFF. The CDR3 DNA sequence: TGTGCCAGCAGCTTAGGGCAGGGAGTCGGCACTGAAGCTTTCTTT. The full variable domain, rest sourced from reference TRBV7-9 and TRBJ1-1, is DTGVSQNPRHKITKRGQNVTFRCDPISEHNRLYWYRQTLGQGPEFLTYFQNEAQLEKSRLLSDRFSAERPKGSFSTLEIQRTEQGDSAMYLCASSLGQGVGTEAFFGQGTRLTVV.

V usage is TRBV4-1 and J usage is TRBJ1-1; maybe TRBD1 (6 bases). The CDR3 consists of 16 residues. CDR1 and CDR2 from the germline V gene are MGHRA and YSYEKL. Trimming stripped 4 bases from V and 3 bases from J, with 18 bases between. The CDR3 region is CASSPRGAGLYTEAFF. The CDR3 DNA follows: TGCGCCAGCAGCCCGCGGGGGGCGGGGCTTTACACTGAAGCTTTCTTT.

The chain has TRBV2 and TRBJ2-7; D gene ambiguous. Germline V gives CDR1 SNHLY, CDR2 FYNNEI. V lost 5 bases and J lost 2, with 4 bases in between. The CDR3 consists of 11 residues. The CDR3 sequence: CASSPTYEQYF. The DNA for the CDR3 is TGTGCCAGCAGTCCTACCTACGAGCAGTACTTC.

On this clone itself: A much larger clone differs by one base, so this may be a read error. The rearrangement links TRBV25-1 to TRBJ1-4; D may be TRBD1 (6 bases). Germline CDR1 MGHDK, CDR2 SYGVNS. The CDR3 is 15 residues long. The CDR3 bases are TGTGTCAGCAGTGAATCTGTAGGGGGTGATGAAAAACTGTTTTTT. Protein sequence: CVSSESVGGDEKLFF.

This chain links TRBV27 with TRBJ2-1; D gene uncertain. Between the trimmed V and J ends, which lost 5 bases and 4 bases, there was a span of 9 bases. The CDR3 totals 13 residues. CDR1 is MNHEY and CDR2 is SMNVEV in the germline V gene (reference sequence). The CDR3 reads CASSITTYNEQFF. The CDR3 coding sequence is TGTGCCAGCAGTATTACCACGTACAATGAGCAGTTCTTC.

Concerning this clone: One base away lies a much larger clone, so this may be a sequencing read error. This sequence joins TRBV5-4 and TRBJ2-5; the D gene is possibly TRBD2 (6 bases). The CDR3 covers 17 residues. Germline V gene sequence: CDR1 SGHNT, CDR2 YYREEE (reference sequence). Trimming cost V 1 base and J 7 bases, with 23 bases left between them. Written as DNA, the CDR3 is TGTGCCAGCAGCTTGTCAGGGCCAACGGGAGTTATAGTGACCCAGTACTTC. Its protein is CASSLSGPTGVIVTQYF.

CDR3 protein: CASSLDASGSRYEQYF. Here the CDR3 DNA reads TGTGCCAGCAGCTTAGACGCTAGCGGGAGTCGGTACGAGCAGTACTTC. The chain links TRBV13 to TRBJ2-7, with TRBD2 matching 10 bases. The CDR3 runs 16 residues. Germline V gene lookup returns CDR1 PRHDT and CDR2 FYEKMQ (reference sequence). V lost 1 base and J lost 4; bases outside the gene matches: 7.

This clone was seen once. The chain couples TRBV9 to TRBJ2-7, with 10 nucleotides matching TRBD2. The CDR3 sequence is 13 residues long. Germline loops: CDR1 SGDLS, CDR2 YYNGEE. Trimming cost V 4 bases and J 8 bases; bases outside gene matches: 6. The chain's CDR3 is CASSKTSGNQQYF. CDR3 in DNA: TGTGCCAGCAGCAAAACTAGCGGGAATCAGCAGTACTTC.

This clone was found once. Just one base apart from a much larger clone, this may be a read error. Different DNA sequences within this sample yield the same CDR3. The CDR3 DNA is TGTGCCAGCAGTGTCGGGACGGAGAATGAAAAACTGTTCTTT. Translation: CASSVGTENEKLFF. The genes are TRBV6-1 and TRBJ1-4, with D possibly TRBD1 on 5 matching bases. The germline V gene encodes CDR1 MNHNS and CDR2 SASEGT. The CDR3 contains 14 residues.

V gene TRBV28 combines with J gene TRBJ2-7; 7 bases fit TRBD1. This CDR3 has 12 residues. Germline-derived CDR1 and CDR2 are MDHEN and SYDVKM. After removal of 2 bases from V and 12 bases from J, the junction contained 7 bases not matched to a gene. This chain's CDR3 is CASSLVRDRRYF. The CDR3 DNA follows: TGTGCCAGCAGTTTAGTCCGGGACAGAAGGTACTTC.